The 6 T cell receptor beta chains below come from one sample, sequenced in a study of T cell responses to AZD1222 COVID-19 vaccine. Assay used: immunoSEQ multiplex PCR; TCRdb lists only in-frame clones, some missing. Of over 85,000 clones in the sample, 88% are singletons; the top ten hold 15% to 20%. The starting material was peripheral blood, obtained 28 days after the second AZD1222 dose. The receptors were gathered from an adult who received the AZD1222 COVID-19 vaccine.

This clone was seen only once. V usage is TRBV27 and J usage is TRBJ2-7; D is uncertain. Germline CDR1 reads MNHEY; CDR2 reads SMNVEV (reference sequence). CDR3 size: 11 residues. V was pared by 5 bases and J by 4 bases, with 6 bases between. This chain's CDR3 is CASSTQYEQYF. Written as DNA, the CDR3 is TGTGCCAGCAGTACGCAATACGAGCAGTACTTC.

The chain joins TRBV15 to TRBJ1-2, with D perhaps matching TRBD1 (5 bases). Germline V CDR1 and CDR2: LNHNV, YYDKDF (reference sequence). The CDR3 sequence is 14 residues long. The V gene lost 1 base and the J gene lost 4 bases, with 10 bases spanning the gap. Here the CDR3 DNA reads TGTGCCACCAGCAGAGTACTGGGACGCTATGGCTACACCTTC. It codes for CATSRVLGRYGYTF.

This clone came up a few times. The rearrangement links TRBV27 to TRBJ1-3, with D unclear. CDR3 size: 16 residues. Germline-derived CDR1 and CDR2 are MNHEY and SMNVEV (reference sequence). V dropped 6 bases and J dropped 2 bases, with 17 bases sitting between them. CDR3 sequence reads: CASRSSSSSTGNTIYF. The CDR3 DNA follows: TGTGCCAGCAGATCCTCGTCGAGCAGCACTGGAAACACCATATATTTT.

The chain carries TRBV5-1 and TRBJ1-4, with D uncertain. V lost 0 bases to trimming and J lost 3 bases, with 12 bases between them. The CDR3 consists of 16 residues. The germline gives CDR1 SGHRS, CDR2 YFSETQ. The CDR3 spells CASSLEVSGPNEKLFF. CDR3 in DNA: TGCGCCAGCAGCTTGGAGGTCTCCGGCCCTAATGAAAAACTGTTTTTT.

This chain uses TRBV28 with TRBJ1-5, with 7 positions matching TRBD1. Germline CDR1 is MDHEN and CDR2 is SYDVKM. Trimming at V came to 3 bases and at J to 0 bases, leaving 2 bases not matched to a gene. This CDR3 has 15 amino acids. CDR3 nucleotides: TGTGCCAGCAGTTTTGCAGGGGGTAGCAATCAGCCCCAGCATTTT. Its translation: CASSFAGGSNQPQHF. Complete variable domain (other parts from reference TRBV28 and TRBJ1-5): DVKVTQSSRYLVKRTGEKVFLECVQDMDHENMFWYRQDPGLGLRLIYFSYDVKMKEKGDIPEGYSVSREKKERFSLILESASTNQTSMYLCASSFAGGSNQPQHFGDGTRLSIL.

This clone was counted only a few times. The CDR3 coding sequence is TGTGCCAGCAATTCATATTCAGCTCTAGAGGGCTACACCTTC. This codes for CASNSYSALEGYTF. The V call is TRBV6-5, the J call TRBJ1-2; D not resolved. Trimming took 7 bases from V and 8 from J, leaving 20 bases between them. The germline gives CDR1 MNHEY, CDR2 SVGAGI. This CDR3 comprises 14 residues.